The 4 T cell receptor beta chains in this list originate from one sample, sequenced in a study of T cells in Graves' hyperthyroidism and ophthalmopathy. From RNA transcripts, TCR beta CDR3 regions were amplified. With the HTBI primer set, the TCR CDR3 went through a first round of RT-PCR. TCRdb re-derived calls from the multiplex PCR reads in MiXCR, one entry per CDR3 protein. The data contain about 420,000 distinct CDR3 sequences, approximately 15% of them seen just once; the ten biggest clones take up approximately 5.3%. Source material: blood. The receptors stem from a young woman with Graves' hyperthyroidism.

This clonotype was detected only a few times. The rearrangement links TRBV12-3 or TRBV12-4 to TRBJ2-4, with 12 bases identical to TRBD2. This CDR3 is 17 amino acids long. V was clipped by 5 bases and J by 0 bases; unmatched bases: 5. CDR3 in DNA: TGTGCCAGCAGTCAAGGACTAGCGGGGATAGCCAAAAACATTCAGTACTTC. Translated, it gives CASSQGLAGIAKNIQYF.

This clonotype was counted only a few times. This sequence joins TRBV5-1 and TRBJ2-2; 9 nucleotides line up with TRBD1. After removal of 5 bases from V and 6 bases from J, the junction contained 20 bases not matched to a gene. The CDR3 runs 19 residues. The germline CDR1 and CDR2 sequences are SGHRS and YFSETQ. The CDR3 spells CASSRDLTLLQGAAGELFF. CDR3 DNA sequence: TGCGCCAGCAGTCGAGACCTTACCCTTTTACAGGGGGCCGCCGGGGAGCTGTTTTTT.

This clonotype was detected many times. The V call is TRBV28, the J call TRBJ2-3; 9 bases are shared with TRBD2. The CDR3 consists of 15 residues. Trimming took 5 bases from V and 6 from J; bases not matched to a gene: 9. CDR1 MDHEN and CDR2 SYDVKM come from the germline V gene. This chain's CDR3 is CASSPLAGELDTQYF. Here the CDR3 DNA reads TGTGCCAGCAGTCCGTTAGCGGGAGAATTGGATACGCAGTATTTT.

Many counts were recorded for this clonotype. The genes are TRBV28 and TRBJ1-4, with TRBD1 identical over 7 bases. Germline V gene data show CDR1 as MDHEN and CDR2 as SYDVKM. The V gene end was trimmed by 6 bases and the J gene end by 2 bases; junction bases not matched to a gene: 0. This CDR3 is built from 13 residues. The CDR3 bases are TGTGCCAGCAGACAGGGGACTAATGAAAAACTGTTTTTT. Residues: CASRQGTNEKLFF.